One and the same sample provided the 16 T cell receptor beta chains below, sequenced in a study of a mutant IDH1 vaccine in newly diagnosed glioma. Using immunoSEQ multiplex PCR, the repertoire was profiled, and TCRdb retains in-frame clones only, with some absent. This table holds about 36,000 clones, roughly 79% found once. These TCRs are of unknown antigen specificity. The time point was: week 5, during vaccination. A 20-mer mutant IDH1 peptide at 300 ug was injected subcutaneously with topical imiquimod. The sequencing here drew on PBMCs, taken from a glioma patient whose treatment included an IDH1 peptide vaccine. The receptors come from a man aged 50-59 years with glioma.

This clone has just one count. This sequence joins TRBV11-1 and TRBJ2-1; D not resolved. The CDR3 has 12 residues. Trimming removed 4 bases at V and 6 bases at J, with 7 bases between. The germline gives CDR1 SGHAT, CDR2 FQDESV (reference sequence). CDR3 DNA: TGTGCCAGCAGCTCCCACCCCAATGAGCAGTTCTTC. Its translation is CASSSHPNEQFF.

The rearrangement joins TRBV28 to TRBJ2-7; D is tentatively TRBD1 or TRBD2 (5 bases each). This CDR3 is 14 amino acids long. The ends were cut back, 3 bases at V and 3 bases at J, with 12 bases in the middle. Germline CDR1 and CDR2: MDHEN and SYDVKM. The CDR3 nucleotides are TGTGCCAGCAGTTTTAGGGGACCGATCTACGAGCAGTACTTC. It codes for CASSFRGPIYEQYF.

The chain employs TRBV4-2 and TRBJ2-6; no definite D call. The CDR3 is 14 amino acids. Germline lookup yields CDR1 LGHNA and CDR2 YNFKEQ. The V end lost 4 bases, the J end lost 0 bases, and 4 bases lay between the germline ends. Here the CDR3 reads CASSRDSGANVLTF. The DNA for the CDR3 is TGTGCCAGCAGCCGAGACTCTGGGGCCAACGTCCTGACTTTC.

The chain employs TRBV15 and TRBJ2-1, with 7 bases lining up with TRBD2. In germline, CDR1 is LNHNV, CDR2 YYDKDF (reference sequence). Trimming at V came to 5 bases and at J to 8 bases, leaving 6 bases not matched to a gene. CDR3 length: 13 amino acids. In DNA, the CDR3 is TGTGCCACCAGCCGGGGGAGGGCCTATGAGCAGTTCTTC. It codes for CATSRGRAYEQFF.

This clone was counted a single time. The rearrangement uses TRBV4-1 and TRBJ2-7, with a tentative D call TRBD1 (6 bases). The germline V gene has CDR1 MGHRA and CDR2 YSYEKL. This CDR3 is built from 15 residues. V shed 5 bases and J shed 2 bases, with 16 bases lying between them. CDR3 sequence reads: CASSYSQGSTYEQYF. The CDR3 bases are TGCGCCAGCAGCTATTCTCAGGGGTCAACCTACGAGCAGTACTTC.

As for this clone: At the DNA level, this CDR3 is encoded by other sequences in the same sample as well. This rearrangement joins TRBV20-1 to TRBJ2-3; D is unclear. The CDR3 extends over 11 amino acids. Germline values: CDR1 DFQATT, CDR2 SNEGSKA (reference sequence). Between the trimmed V and J ends, which lost 3 bases and 3 bases, there was a span of 4 bases. This CDR3 reads CSARGTDTQYF. CDR3 DNA: TGCAGTGCTAGGGGTACAGATACGCAGTATTTT.

V gene TRBV7-9 combines with J gene TRBJ1-5, with D perhaps TRBD1 (6 bases). CDR1 and CDR2 from the germline V gene are SEHNR and FQNEAQ (reference sequence). The CDR3 runs to 16 residues. Trimming left V 1 base short and J 1 base short, with 11 bases between. The CDR3: CASSLVSGASNQPQHF. The CDR3 nucleotides read TGTGCCAGCAGCTTAGTATCAGGGGCGAGCAATCAGCCCCAGCATTTT. The full variable domain, in which reference TRBV7-9 and TRBJ1-5 provide the parts outside the CDR3, is DTGVSQNPRHKITKRGQNVTFRCDPISEHNRLYWYRQTLGQGPEFLTYFQNEAQLEKSRLLSDRFSAERPKGSFSTLEIQRTEQGDSAMYLCASSLVSGASNQPQHFGDGTRLSIL.

The rearrangement uses TRBV7-8 and TRBJ2-6; D tentatively fits TRBD1 or TRBD2 (6 bases each). Germline loops: CDR1 SGHVS, CDR2 FQNEAQ. CDR3 size: 20 residues. Trimming pared 5 bases from V and 2 bases from J, leaving 25 bases between. In nucleotides, the CDR3 is TGTGCCAGCAGCCCGCATATTGGGGGGAACAGGGTTGCTGGGGCCAACGTCCTGACTTTC. Translation: CASSPHIGGNRVAGANVLTF. Looking up the rest from reference TRBV7-8 and TRBJ2-6 gives the full variable domain: GAGVSQSPRYKVAKRGQDVALRCDPISGHVSLFWYQQALGQGPEFLTYFQNEAQLDKSGLPSDRFFAERPEGSVSTLKIQRTQQEDSAVYLCASSPHIGGNRVAGANVLTFGAGSRLTVL.

The rearrangement joins TRBV18 to TRBJ2-2; TRBD2 agrees at 9 bases. J was trimmed by 2 bases and V by 6 bases; bases with no gene match: 13. CDR1 is KGHSH, CDR2 LQKENI, per germline. The CDR3 is 18 residues long. The CDR3: CASSRDRVAGDNTGELFF. The CDR3 DNA reads TGTGCCAGCTCGAGGGACAGAGTAGCGGGGGACAACACCGGGGAGCTGTTTTTT.

The J gene is TRBJ2-6, the V gene TRBV5-6; a weak D match, TRBD1 (5 bases). The CDR3 spans 15 residues. From germline, CDR1 is SGHDT and CDR2 YYEEEE. V was pared by 3 bases and J by 2 bases, with 9 bases between. The CDR3 region is CASSSQGTGANVLTF. The CDR3 nucleotides read TGTGCCAGCAGCTCGCAGGGAACTGGGGCCAACGTCCTGACTTTC. The complete variable domain, with remaining parts taken from reference TRBV5-6 and TRBJ2-6, reads DAGVTQSPTHLIKTRGQQVTLRCSPKSGHDTVSWYQQALGQGPQFIFQYYEEEERQRGNFPDRFSGHQFPNYSSELNVNALLLGDSALYLCASSSQGTGANVLTFGAGSRLTVL.

This clone was seen a handful of times. CDR3 bases: TGTGCCTGGAGTCCCAGACTTGGTGAAGCTTTCTTT. Translation: CAWSPRLGEAFF. The chain joins TRBV30 to TRBJ1-1; no reliable D call. Trimming pared 2 bases from V and 7 bases from J, leaving 11 bases between. Germline CDR1 and CDR2: GTSNPN and SVGIG (reference sequence). This CDR3 spans 12 amino acids.

The genes are TRBV7-9 and TRBJ2-7; 11 bases are shared with TRBD2. V lost 5 bases and J lost 2; bases outside the gene matches: 2. This CDR3 contains 14 residues. CDR1 is SEHNR and CDR2 is FQNEAQ in the germline V gene (reference sequence). The CDR3 DNA follows: TGTGCCAGCAGCGAGACTAGCGGGGCCTACGAGCAGTACTTC. This sequence encodes CASSETSGAYEQYF.

This clone was detected only once. V gene TRBV7-2 combines with J gene TRBJ1-3; TRBD1 might be the D (6 bases). The germline V and J ends were trimmed by 5 bases and 4 bases, with 15 bases remaining between them. Germline V gene sequence: CDR1 SGHTA, CDR2 FQGNSA. The CDR3 consists of 15 residues. CDR3 protein: CASSPPRGAGNTIYF. The CDR3 nucleotides read TGTGCCAGCAGCCCGCCCCGGGGGGCCGGAAACACCATATATTTT.

V is TRBV7-2 and J is TRBJ2-7, with D maybe TRBD2 (5 bases). The CDR3 covers 17 residues. Trimming removed 4 bases from V and 1 base from J, with 20 bases in between. Germline CDR1 and CDR2: SGHTA and FQGNSA. The CDR3 loop reads CASSSPVEVGESYEQYF. DNA for the CDR3: TGTGCCAGCAGCTCACCTGTAGAGGTGGGAGAATCCTACGAGCAGTACTTC.

The chain combines TRBV27 with TRBJ1-5; 7 nucleotides match TRBD1. CDR1 MNHEY and CDR2 SMNVEV come from the germline V gene (reference sequence). J was trimmed by 4 bases and V by 5 bases; bases with no gene match: 8. The CDR3 length is 15 residues. The CDR3 sequence is CASSPTGTENQPQHF. The DNA for the CDR3 is TGTGCCAGCAGTCCAACCGGGACAGAGAATCAGCCCCAGCATTTT.

The rearrangement joins TRBV30 to TRBJ1-3; D remains unclear. The germline CDR1 and CDR2 sequences are GTSNPN and SVGIG (reference sequence). The CDR3 has 14 amino acids. Trimming left V 4 bases short and J 1 base short, with 11 bases between. CDR3 nucleotides: TGTGCCTGGAAAGTTCTTAGATCTGGAAACACCATATATTTT. Residues: CAWKVLRSGNTIYF.